One sample yielded the 10 T cell receptor beta chains listed below, sequenced in a study of cytomegalovirus exposure and HLA in healthy donors. Primers for the PCR totalled 60 Vbeta and 13 Jbeta. Sequencing used immunoSEQ multiplex PCR; TCRdb keeps in-frame clones, though not all of them. This sample's table has more than 140,000 clones. Sequenced: PBMCs. These receptors all stem from a woman between 18 and 29 years old in good health and CMV-seronegative.

As to this clone: Other DNA sequences in this sample translate to the same CDR3. V and J are TRBV27 and TRBJ1-2; 9 bases are a match to TRBD1. The germline V gene has CDR1 MNHEY and CDR2 SMNVEV (reference sequence). The CDR3 is 14 residues long. Germline trimming cut 5 bases from V and 5 bases from J; bases unmatched to any gene: 6. The CDR3 DNA is TGTGCCAGCAGTCTAACAGGGGGCAATTATGGCTACACCTTC. As protein: CASSLTGGNYGYTF.

V usage is TRBV5-6 and J usage is TRBJ1-6, with 9 bases that match TRBD1. The CDR3 has 13 residues. Trimming at V came to 7 bases and at J to 9 bases, leaving 5 bases not matched to a gene. Germline CDR1 and CDR2: SGHDT and YYEEEE. CDR3 protein: CASCGTGSSPLHF. The CDR3 nucleotides read TGTGCCAGCTGCGGGACAGGGTCTTCACCCCTCCACTTT. The variable domain in full, completed from reference TRBV5-6 and TRBJ1-6, reads DAGVTQSPTHLIKTRGQQVTLRCSPKSGHDTVSWYQQALGQGPQFIFQYYEEEERQRGNFPDRFSGHQFPNYSSELNVNALLLGDSALYLCASCGTGSSPLHFGNGTRLTVT.

The chain joins TRBV18 to TRBJ2-1, with D perhaps matching TRBD1 (6 bases). The CDR3 runs to 14 residues. Germline V gene data show CDR1 as KGHSH and CDR2 as LQKENI. V was clipped by 6 bases and J by 5 bases, with 14 bases between them. The CDR3 spells CASSRGTLDNEQFF. CDR3 bases: TGTGCCAGCTCGCGTGGGACACTAGACAATGAGCAGTTCTTC.

The chain combines TRBV7-8 with TRBJ2-5; D may be TRBD2 (6 bases). Trimming removed 3 bases from V and 2 bases from J, with 10 bases in between. The CDR3 runs to 14 residues. Germline V CDR1 and CDR2: SGHVS, FQNEAQ. This CDR3 reads CASSFSGGQETQYF. In nucleotides, the CDR3 is TGTGCCAGCAGCTTCAGTGGGGGGCAAGAGACCCAGTACTTC.

The genes are TRBV28 and TRBJ1-4, with unresolved D. Trimming removed 5 bases at V and 7 bases at J, with 17 bases between. Germline V gene sequence: CDR1 MDHEN, CDR2 SYDVKM. This CDR3 region has 15 residues. CDR3 DNA sequence: TGTGCCAGCAGTACCGCGACAAGCTCTATTGAAAAACTGTTTTTT. Amino acids: CASSTATSSIEKLFF.

The chain couples TRBV5-1 to TRBJ2-5; TRBD1 matches 7 bases. The germline CDR1 and CDR2 sequences are SGHRS and YFSETQ. There are 15 residues in the CDR3. Trimming cost V 3 bases and J 0 bases; bases outside gene matches: 5. This chain's CDR3 is CASSSTGEYQETQYF. The CDR3 nucleotides read TGCGCCAGCAGCTCTACAGGGGAGTACCAAGAGACCCAGTACTTC.

Here the CDR3 reads CAWSVNTFSFGYTF. The CDR3 DNA sequence: TGTGCCTGGAGTGTTAACACCTTCAGTTTTGGCTACACCTTC. This chain joins TRBV30 and TRBJ1-2; no clear D gene. Germline V gene lookup returns CDR1 GTSNPN and CDR2 SVGIG (reference sequence). V lost 0 bases and J lost 7, with 15 bases in between. The CDR3 sequence is 14 residues long.

This sequence joins TRBV29-1 and TRBJ1-5; 9 bases line up with TRBD1. V lost 6 bases to trimming and J lost 10 bases; unmatched junction nucleotides: 10. Germline V lookup: CDR1 SQVTM, CDR2 ANQGSEA. This CDR3 has 13 residues. The CDR3 nucleotides are TGCAGCGTCCCGGGACAGGGCGGAGAACCCCAGCATTTT. It yields the protein CSVPGQGGEPQHF.

This chain joins TRBV29-1 and TRBJ2-5, with 10 bases lining up with TRBD2. The trim removed 4 bases at V and 5 bases at J, leaving 10 bases unmatched. The CDR3 has 15 residues. Germline CDR1 SQVTM, CDR2 ANQGSEA. The CDR3 sequence: CSVGRAGGPWETQYF. The CDR3 DNA sequence: TGCAGCGTTGGCCGAGCGGGAGGGCCGTGGGAGACCCAGTACTTC. Based on the CDR3 plus reference TRBV29-1 and TRBJ2-5, the full variable domain is SAVISQKPSRDICQRGTSLTIQCQVDSQVTMMFWYRQQPGQSLTLIATANQGSEATYESGFVIDKFPISRPNLTFSTLTVSNMSPEDSSIYLCSVGRAGGPWETQYFGPGTRLLVL.

CDR3 residues: CASSSILGGDTDTQYF. In DNA, the CDR3 is TGCGCCAGCAGCTCGATCCTTGGAGGGGACACAGATACGCAGTATTTT. V gene TRBV5-1 combines with J gene TRBJ2-3, with D possibly matching TRBD2 (6 bases). This CDR3 is 16 amino acids long. Germline lookup yields CDR1 SGHRS and CDR2 YFSETQ. V was pared by 3 bases and J by 2 bases, with 16 bases between.